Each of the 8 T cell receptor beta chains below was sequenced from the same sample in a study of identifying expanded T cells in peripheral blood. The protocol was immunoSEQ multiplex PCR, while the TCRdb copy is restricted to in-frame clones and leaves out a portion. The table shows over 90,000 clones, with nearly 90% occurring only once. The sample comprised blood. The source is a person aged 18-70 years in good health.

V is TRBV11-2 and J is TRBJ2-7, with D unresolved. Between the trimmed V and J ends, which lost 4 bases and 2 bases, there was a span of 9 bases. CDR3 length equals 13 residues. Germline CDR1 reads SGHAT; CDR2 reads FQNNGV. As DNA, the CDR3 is TGTGCCAGCAGCTCGCGACGGGCCTACGAGCAGTACTTC. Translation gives CASSSRRAYEQYF.

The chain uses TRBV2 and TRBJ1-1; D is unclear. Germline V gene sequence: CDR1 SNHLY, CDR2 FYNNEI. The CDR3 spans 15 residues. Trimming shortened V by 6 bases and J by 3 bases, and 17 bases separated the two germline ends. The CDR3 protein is CASRWAGSLYTEAFF. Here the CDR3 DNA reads TGTGCCAGCAGATGGGCAGGATCCCTGTACACTGAAGCTTTCTTT.

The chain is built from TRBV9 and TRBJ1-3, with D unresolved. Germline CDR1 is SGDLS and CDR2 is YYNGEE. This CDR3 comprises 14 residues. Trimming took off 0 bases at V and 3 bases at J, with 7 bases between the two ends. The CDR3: CASSVGGFGNTIYF. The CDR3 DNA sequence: TGTGCCAGCAGCGTAGGGGGATTTGGAAACACCATATATTTT.

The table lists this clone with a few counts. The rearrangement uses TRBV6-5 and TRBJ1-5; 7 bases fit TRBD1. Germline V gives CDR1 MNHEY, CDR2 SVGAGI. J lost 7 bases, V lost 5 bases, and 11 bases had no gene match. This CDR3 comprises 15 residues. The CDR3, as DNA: TGTGCCAGCAGTCGAGCTCACAGGGGTGGACAGCCCCAGCATTTT. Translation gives CASSRAHRGGQPQHF.

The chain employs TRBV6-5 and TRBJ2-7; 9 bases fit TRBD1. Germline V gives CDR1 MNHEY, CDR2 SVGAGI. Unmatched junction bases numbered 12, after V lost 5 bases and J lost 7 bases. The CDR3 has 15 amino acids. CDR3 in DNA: TGTGCCAGCAGTCGAACAGGGGGCGCCTCGGGGGAGCAGTACTTC. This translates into CASSRTGGASGEQYF.

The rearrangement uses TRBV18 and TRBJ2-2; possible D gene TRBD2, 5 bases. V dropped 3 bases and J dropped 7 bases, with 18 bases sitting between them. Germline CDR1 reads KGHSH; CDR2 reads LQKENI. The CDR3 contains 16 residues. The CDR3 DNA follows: TGTGCCAGCTCACCCCCCGGACTCATCTCCCACGGGGAGCTGTTTTTT. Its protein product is CASSPPGLISHGELFF.

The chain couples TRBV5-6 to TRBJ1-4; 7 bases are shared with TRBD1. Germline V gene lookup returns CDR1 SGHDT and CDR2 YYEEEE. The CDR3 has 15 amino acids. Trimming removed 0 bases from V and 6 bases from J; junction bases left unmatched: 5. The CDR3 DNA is TGTGCCAGCAGCTTGGTGACAGGGATGGATGAAAAACTGTTTTTT. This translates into CASSLVTGMDEKLFF.

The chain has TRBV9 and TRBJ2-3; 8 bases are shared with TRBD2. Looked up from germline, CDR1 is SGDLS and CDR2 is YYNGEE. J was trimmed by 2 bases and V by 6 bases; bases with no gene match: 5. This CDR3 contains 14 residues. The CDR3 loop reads CASTTSGVTDTQYF. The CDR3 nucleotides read TGTGCCAGCACCACTAGCGGTGTCACAGATACGCAGTATTTT.